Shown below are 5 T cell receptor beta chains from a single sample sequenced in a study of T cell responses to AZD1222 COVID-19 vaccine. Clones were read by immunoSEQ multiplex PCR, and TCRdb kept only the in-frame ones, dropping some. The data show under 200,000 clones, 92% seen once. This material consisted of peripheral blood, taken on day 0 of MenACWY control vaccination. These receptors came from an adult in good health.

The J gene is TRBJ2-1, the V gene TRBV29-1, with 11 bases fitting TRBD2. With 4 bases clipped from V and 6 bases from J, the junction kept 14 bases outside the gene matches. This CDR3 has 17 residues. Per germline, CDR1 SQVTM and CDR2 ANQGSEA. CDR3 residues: CSVGWGWELAGVNEQFF. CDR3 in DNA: TGCAGCGTTGGTTGGGGTTGGGAACTAGCGGGAGTCAATGAGCAGTTCTTC.

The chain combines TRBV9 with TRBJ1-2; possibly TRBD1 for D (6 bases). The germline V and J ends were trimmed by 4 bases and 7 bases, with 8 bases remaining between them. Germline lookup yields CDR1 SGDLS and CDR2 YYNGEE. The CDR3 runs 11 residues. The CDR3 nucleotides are TGTGCCAGCAGCTCGACAGGTGGCTACACCTTC. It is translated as CASSSTGGYTF.

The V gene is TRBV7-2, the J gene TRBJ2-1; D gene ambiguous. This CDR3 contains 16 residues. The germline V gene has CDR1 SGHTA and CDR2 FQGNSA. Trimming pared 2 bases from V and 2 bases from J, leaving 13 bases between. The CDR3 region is CASSLRPPATYNEQFF. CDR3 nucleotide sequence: TGTGCCAGCAGCTTAAGGCCACCCGCGACCTACAATGAGCAGTTCTTC.

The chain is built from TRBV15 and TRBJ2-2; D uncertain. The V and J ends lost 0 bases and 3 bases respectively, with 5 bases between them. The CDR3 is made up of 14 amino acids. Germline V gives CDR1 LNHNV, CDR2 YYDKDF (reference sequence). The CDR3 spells CATSRDPYTGELFF. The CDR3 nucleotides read TGTGCCACCAGCAGAGATCCGTACACCGGGGAGCTGTTTTTT.

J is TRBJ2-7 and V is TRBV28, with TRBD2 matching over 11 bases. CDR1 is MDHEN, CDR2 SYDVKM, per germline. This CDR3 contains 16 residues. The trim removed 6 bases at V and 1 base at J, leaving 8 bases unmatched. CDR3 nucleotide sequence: TGTGCCAGCAGATCCTTAGCGGGAGGGTTTTCCTACGAGCAGTACTTC. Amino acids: CASRSLAGGFSYEQYF.